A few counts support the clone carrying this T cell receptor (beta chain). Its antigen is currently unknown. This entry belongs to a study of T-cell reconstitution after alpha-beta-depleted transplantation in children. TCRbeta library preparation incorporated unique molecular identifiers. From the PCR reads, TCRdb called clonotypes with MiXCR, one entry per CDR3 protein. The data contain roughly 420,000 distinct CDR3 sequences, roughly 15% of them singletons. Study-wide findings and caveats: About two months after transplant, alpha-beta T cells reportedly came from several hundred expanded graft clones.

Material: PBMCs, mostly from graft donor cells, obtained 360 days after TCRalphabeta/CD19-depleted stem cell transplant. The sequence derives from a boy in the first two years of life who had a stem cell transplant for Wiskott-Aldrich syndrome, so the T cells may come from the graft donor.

The CDR3 protein is CSARGSRAVDTQYF. The CDR3 nucleotides read TGCAGTGCCAGGGGGAGTAGGGCGGTAGATACGCAGTATTTT. The chain combines TRBV20-1 with TRBJ2-3; the match to TRBD1 covers 7 bases. J was trimmed by 5 bases and V by 6 bases; bases with no gene match: 11. Germline values: CDR1 DFQATT, CDR2 SNEGSKA (reference sequence). This CDR3 spans 14 amino acids.